One and the same sample provided the 21 T cell receptor beta chains below, sequenced in a study of cytotoxic CD8 clonotypes in ibrutinib-treated CLL. Profiling relied on immunoSEQ multiplex PCR, and the TCRdb table lists in-frame clones only, not all of them. The table shows over 45,000 clones, with around 60% occurring only once. The sequences come from PBMCs, collected after 24 months of ibrutinib treatment. The receptors derive from a human donor with chronic lymphocytic leukemia.

The J gene is TRBJ1-5, the V gene TRBV2, with 9 bases that match TRBD1. This CDR3 is 18 amino acids long. V lost 0 bases to trimming and J lost 6 bases; unmatched junction nucleotides: 12. Germline CDR1 SNHLY, CDR2 FYNNEI. The CDR3 is CASSEALGGTGMGQPQHF. The CDR3 DNA follows: TGTGCCAGCAGTGAAGCGCTAGGTGGGACAGGGATGGGTCAGCCCCAGCATTTT.

There are a few counts of this clone. This chain joins TRBV6-6 and TRBJ1-3, with D perhaps TRBD1 (5 bases). V lost 5 bases, J lost 0 bases, and 8 bases lay in between. Germline loops: CDR1 MNHNY, CDR2 SVGAGI (reference sequence). This CDR3 has 14 amino acids. The CDR3 loop reads CASSTRDSGNTIYF. CDR3 nucleotides: TGTGCCAGCAGTACCAGGGACTCTGGAAACACCATATATTTT.

This chain joins TRBV7-9 and TRBJ1-5, with no clear D. V lost 3 bases, J lost 7 bases, and 10 bases lay in between. Looked up from germline, CDR1 is SEHNR and CDR2 is FQNEAQ (reference sequence). The CDR3 is 13 residues long. CDR3 sequence reads: CASSFDAGQPQHF. The CDR3 region has the DNA TGTGCCAGCAGCTTCGACGCTGGACAGCCCCAGCATTTT.

This clone was seen more than once but under ten times. V is TRBV28 and J is TRBJ1-5; D call uncertain. The V end was cut by 8 bases, the J end by 3 bases, with 11 bases between. The CDR3 covers 13 residues. The germline V gene has CDR1 MDHEN and CDR2 SYDVKM. The CDR3 nucleotides are TGTGCCAGCGTTAGGTGGACCAATCAGCCCCAGCATTTT. Translation gives CASVRWTNQPQHF.

CDR3 sequence reads: CASSFPGLVDYTF. The CDR3, as DNA: TGTGCCAGCAGTTTTCCGGGCCTGGTCGACTACACCTTC. The rearrangement uses TRBV7-2 and TRBJ1-2; unclear D gene. The CDR3 loop spans 13 amino acids. CDR1 and CDR2 from the germline V gene are SGHTA and FQGNSA. V dropped 6 bases and J dropped 10 bases, with 18 bases sitting between them.

This chain uses TRBV6-1 with TRBJ2-3; maybe TRBD1 (6 bases). V dropped 5 bases and J dropped 8 bases, with 20 bases sitting between them. The CDR3 runs 15 residues. CDR1 and CDR2 from the germline V gene are MNHNS and SASEGT. The CDR3 protein is CASSHREGVGGTQYF. The CDR3 bases are TGTGCCAGCAGTCACAGGGAAGGGGTTGGAGGTACGCAGTATTTT.

This chain links TRBV27 with TRBJ2-7; D may be TRBD2 (6 bases). The length of the CDR3 is 15 residues. The germline CDR1 and CDR2 sequences are MNHEY and SMNVEV (reference sequence). The V gene lost 3 bases and the J gene lost 7 bases, with 19 bases spanning the gap. CDR3 DNA: TGTGCCAGCAGTTTTGACGCCCAAGGGGCGGGAGAGCAGTACTTC. Residues: CASSFDAQGAGEQYF.

The CDR3, as DNA: TGCGCCAGCAGCCAAGATTGGCAGGGGTATGGCTACACCTTC. This sequence encodes CASSQDWQGYGYTF. J is TRBJ1-2 and V is TRBV4-1, with D perhaps TRBD1 (6 bases). V lost 0 bases to trimming and J lost 5 bases, with 10 bases between them. CDR3 length: 14 residues. Germline V gene lookup returns CDR1 MGHRA and CDR2 YSYEKL.

CDR3 sequence reads: CASSKRQGGEKLFF. The CDR3 DNA reads as TGTGCCAGCAGTAAACGACAGGGAGGTGAAAAACTGTTTTTT. The V call is TRBV28, the J call TRBJ1-4; 7 bases fit TRBD1. CDR3 size: 14 residues. V dropped 5 bases and J dropped 7; count of bases not matched to a gene: 7. Germline CDR1 MDHEN, CDR2 SYDVKM.

This clone was observed once. V gene TRBV27 combines with J gene TRBJ1-5; D is undetermined. The CDR3 is 15 amino acids. Germline V gene data show CDR1 as MNHEY and CDR2 as SMNVEV (reference sequence). V was shortened by 2 bases and J by 3 bases, with 11 bases between the two germline ends. The CDR3 is CASSLIPDANQPQHF. For the CDR3, the DNA is TGTGCCAGCAGTTTAATCCCCGACGCCAATCAGCCCCAGCATTTT.

The chain couples TRBV7-8 to TRBJ2-5; TRBD1 agrees at 7 bases. The CDR3 runs 14 residues. The germline gives CDR1 SGHVS, CDR2 FQNEAQ. V lost 3 bases and J lost 4; bases outside the gene matches: 5. Here the CDR3 DNA reads TGTGCCAGCAGCTTCGGACAGGACGGAGAGACCCAGTACTTC. Its protein product is CASSFGQDGETQYF.

This clone is a singleton in its sample. The chain links TRBV9 to TRBJ2-1; a weak D match, TRBD1 (6 bases). This CDR3 is built from 19 residues. Germline values: CDR1 SGDLS, CDR2 YYNGEE. V was cut by 0 bases and J by 0 bases, with 19 bases left in between. CDR3 DNA: TGTGCCAGCAGCGTAGGGTTTCCTGGGGGCGGCCCCTCCTACAATGAGCAGTTCTTC. Translating it yields CASSVGFPGGGPSYNEQFF.

Relative to its sample, this clone is medium-sized. This chain joins TRBV11-2 and TRBJ2-7; D gene ambiguous. Per the germline V gene, CDR1 is SGHAT and CDR2 is FQNNGV. V gave up 5 bases and J gave up 7 bases, with 9 bases separating them. CDR3 length equals 11 residues. The CDR3 nucleotides are TGTGCCAGCAGCATGGGGTTTGAGCAGTACGTC. This codes for CASSMGFEQYV.

There are many counts of this clone. The chain combines TRBV6-1 with TRBJ2-3; 12 bases agree with TRBD2. Per germline, CDR1 MNHNS and CDR2 SASEGT. CDR3 length equals 14 residues. J lost 4 bases, V lost 8 bases, and 4 bases had no gene match. Here the CDR3 reads CASRLAGDADTQYF. Here the CDR3 DNA reads TGTGCCAGCCGACTAGCGGGGGACGCAGATACGCAGTATTTT.

In nucleotides, the CDR3 is TGTGCCAGCAGTCACCGGGACAGGGGTGCCTTTAGCTATGGCTACACCTTC. Protein: CASSHRDRGAFSYGYTF. V usage is TRBV2 and J usage is TRBJ1-2; TRBD1 aligns across 10 bases. Unmatched junction bases numbered 13, after V lost 5 bases and J lost 4 bases. Per the germline V gene, CDR1 is SNHLY and CDR2 is FYNNEI. The CDR3 sequence is 17 residues long. The full variable domain, in which reference TRBV2 and TRBJ1-2 provide the parts outside the CDR3, is EPEVTQTPSHQVTQMGQEVILRCVPISNHLYFYWYRQILGQKVEFLVSFYNNEISEKSEIFDDQFSVERPDGSNFTLKIRSTKLEDSAMYFCASSHRDRGAFSYGYTFGSGTRLTVV.

V usage is TRBV5-4 and J usage is TRBJ1-5; maybe TRBD1 (6 bases). Per germline, CDR1 SGHNT and CDR2 YYREEE (reference sequence). V dropped 4 bases and J dropped 6 bases, with 11 bases sitting between them. This CDR3 has 13 residues. CDR3 loop: CASSVQGGQPQHF. In DNA form, the CDR3 reads TGTGCCAGCAGCGTACAGGGCGGTCAGCCCCAGCATTTT.

The V call is TRBV5-8, the J call TRBJ2-3, with 7 bases that match TRBD1. Losses at the gene ends were 0 bases for V and 1 base for J; bases not matched to a gene: 2. Per germline, CDR1 SGHTS and CDR2 YDEGEE. There are 15 residues in the CDR3. CDR3 in DNA: TGTGCCAGCAGCTTGGGTACAGGGGGCACAGATACGCAGTATTTT. It yields the protein CASSLGTGGTDTQYF.

This clone was seen a handful of times. This chain joins TRBV5-5 and TRBJ2-7, with D possibly being TRBD2 (6 bases). The V end lost 1 base, the J end lost 4 bases, and 15 bases lay between the germline ends. The CDR3 is 15 amino acids. In germline, CDR1 is SGHKS, CDR2 YYEKEE (reference sequence). The DNA of the CDR3 is TGTGCCAGCAGCTTGCTGGGCCAGGGAGGTTACGAGCAGTACTTC. This sequence encodes CASSLLGQGGYEQYF. The whole variable domain, remainder taken from reference TRBV5-5 and TRBJ2-7, is DAGVTQSPTHLIKTRGQQVTLRCSPISGHKSVSWYQQVLGQGPQFIFQYYEKEERGRGNFPDRFSARQFPNYSSELNVNALLLGDSALYLCASSLLGQGGYEQYFGPGTRLTVT.

This chain uses TRBV27 with TRBJ2-1, with 12 bases aligning to TRBD2. Germline V gene sequence: CDR1 MNHEY, CDR2 SMNVEV (reference sequence). J gave up 10 bases and V 8 bases, and 9 bases lay outside the gene matches. The CDR3 runs to 14 residues. The CDR3 DNA follows: TGTGCCAGCGGGGAGACTAGCGGGAGACGGGAGCAGTTCTTC. Residues: CASGETSGRREQFF.

V usage is TRBV2 and J usage is TRBJ2-7; a weak D match, TRBD1 (6 bases). The CDR3 runs 15 residues. The germline CDR1 and CDR2 sequences are SNHLY and FYNNEI. V was trimmed by 8 bases and J by 3 bases, leaving 20 bases between them. The CDR3 loop reads CASAPQGLGLYEQYV. The CDR3 DNA is TGTGCCAGCGCTCCCCAGGGGCTAGGGCTCTACGAGCAGTACGTC.

This clone was seen more than once but under ten times. V is TRBV28 and J is TRBJ2-3, with TRBD2 matching 10 bases. The CDR3 has 18 residues. The V gene's germline CDR1 is MDHEN and CDR2 SYDVKM. Unmatched junction bases numbered 11, after V lost 1 base and J lost 4 bases. CDR3 bases: TGTGCCAGCAGTTTATTAGCGGGAGGCTACAGGGTCGCAGATACGCAGTATTTT. This translates into CASSLLAGGYRVADTQYF.